The 5 T cell receptor beta chains below come from one sample, sequenced in a study of vaccination and CD4 T cells after COVID-19. Sequenced with the Oncomine TCR Beta short-read assay was DNA taken from cultured CD4+ T cells. Via MiXCR, TCRdb re-called the PCR reads, giving one row per CDR3 protein. This table has about 15,000 distinct CDR3 sequences, 65% to 85% appearing once. Treatment denoted: approximately nine-day PBMC culture with coronavirus spike peptide pools or control peptides (ViraFEST assay). No antigen is known for these receptors. The specimen sequenced was CD4+ T cells from blood, cultured in vitro. Receptor source: a human donor who had recovered from COVID-19.

V and J are TRBV6-2 or TRBV6-3 and TRBJ1-1; D ambiguous. The CDR3 runs to 14 residues. Trimming removed 7 bases from V and 1 base from J, with 13 bases in between. Germline loops: CDR1 MNHEY, CDR2 SVGEGT. CDR3 nucleotide sequence: TGTGCCAGCAATTTCCGGGCCCCGAACACTGAAGCTTTCTTT. Its translation: CASNFRAPNTEAFF.

The rearrangement links TRBV1 to TRBJ2-6; the table gives TRBD1 as D, unverified against the DNA. TRBV1 has pseudogene status. The CDR3 sequence is 18 residues long. The CDR3 loop is CTSTPRGSFYSGANVLTF. The CDR3 DNA sequence: TGCACCAGCACCCCAAGGGGCAGCTTTTACTCTGGGGCCAACGTCCTGACTTTC.

The CDR3: CASSLVFSGANVLTF. For the CDR3, the DNA is TGTGCCAGCTCCCTCGTATTCTCTGGGGCCAACGTCCTGACTTTC. The chain links TRBV18 to TRBJ2-6; D gene uncertain. Trimming shortened V by 6 bases and J by 0 bases, and 9 bases separated the two germline ends. CDR3 length: 15 residues. CDR1 and CDR2 from the germline V gene are KGHSH and LQKENI.

The chain has TRBV14 and TRBJ2-5; 8 positions match TRBD2. The germline CDR1 and CDR2 sequences are SGHDN and FVKESK. CDR3 length: 17 residues. J lost 2 bases, V lost 4 bases, and 12 bases had no gene match. This CDR3 is CASSPYPGTRGQETQYF. The CDR3 bases are TGTGCCAGCAGCCCTTACCCCGGGACTAGAGGGCAAGAGACCCAGTACTTC.

This clonotype was picked up one time. V usage is TRBV20-1 and J usage is TRBJ2-1, with 8 bases matching TRBD1. With V trimmed by 5 bases and J by 7 bases, 16 bases remained unmatched. Germline values: CDR1 DFQATT, CDR2 SNEGSKA (reference sequence). The CDR3 length is 16 residues. The CDR3 sequence is CSAPQANQGARNEQFF. The CDR3 region has the DNA TGCAGTGCTCCGCAGGCCAACCAGGGGGCGCGAAATGAGCAGTTCTTC.